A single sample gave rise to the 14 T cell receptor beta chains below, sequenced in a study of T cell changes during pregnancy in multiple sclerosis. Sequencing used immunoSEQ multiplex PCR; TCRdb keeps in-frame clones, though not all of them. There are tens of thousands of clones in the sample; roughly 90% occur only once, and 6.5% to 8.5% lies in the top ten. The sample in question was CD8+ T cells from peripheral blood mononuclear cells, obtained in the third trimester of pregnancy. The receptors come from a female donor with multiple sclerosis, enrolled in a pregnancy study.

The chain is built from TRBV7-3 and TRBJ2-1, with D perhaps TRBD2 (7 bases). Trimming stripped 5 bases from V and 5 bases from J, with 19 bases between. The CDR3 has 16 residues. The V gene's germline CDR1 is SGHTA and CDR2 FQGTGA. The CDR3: CASSLRGGEGNNEQFF. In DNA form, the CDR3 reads TGTGCCAGCAGCCTAAGGGGGGGCGAAGGAAACAATGAGCAGTTCTTC.

CDR3 nucleotide sequence: TGCGCCAGCAGCGCAGGTGAAAAACTGTTTTTT. Residues: CASSAGEKLFF. V gene TRBV5-1 combines with J gene TRBJ1-4, with D unresolved. This CDR3 contains 11 residues. Trimming stripped 4 bases from V and 7 bases from J, with 5 bases between. CDR1 and CDR2 (germline): SGHRS, YFSETQ.

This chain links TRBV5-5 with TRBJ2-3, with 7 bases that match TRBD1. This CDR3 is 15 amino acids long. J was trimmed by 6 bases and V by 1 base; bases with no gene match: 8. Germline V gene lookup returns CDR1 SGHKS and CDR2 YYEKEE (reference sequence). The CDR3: CASSLLTGAIDTQYF. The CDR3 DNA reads TGTGCCAGCAGCTTGTTAACAGGGGCCATCGATACGCAGTATTTT.

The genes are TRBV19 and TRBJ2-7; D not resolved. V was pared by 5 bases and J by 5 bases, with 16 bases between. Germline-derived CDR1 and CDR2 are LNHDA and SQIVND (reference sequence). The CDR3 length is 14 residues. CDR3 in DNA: TGTGCCAGTAGTCCCTCCGGGTCCTGGGACGAGCAGTACTTC. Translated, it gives CASSPSGSWDEQYF.

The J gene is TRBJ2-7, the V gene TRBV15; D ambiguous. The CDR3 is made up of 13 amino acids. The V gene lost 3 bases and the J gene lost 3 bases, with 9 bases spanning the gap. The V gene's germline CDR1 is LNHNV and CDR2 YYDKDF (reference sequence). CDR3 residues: CATSSIQFYEQYF. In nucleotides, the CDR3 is TGTGCCACCAGCAGCATCCAGTTCTACGAGCAGTACTTC.

The CDR3 coding sequence is TGTGCCAGCAGCTTAGCAGCGGGTTACGAGCAGTACTTC. Its protein is CASSLAAGYEQYF. The gene calls are TRBV11-2 and TRBJ2-7; D is possibly TRBD2 (6 bases). CDR1 is SGHAT and CDR2 is FQNNGV in the germline V gene. The CDR3 has 13 residues. Trimming shortened V by 1 base and J by 4 bases, and 8 bases separated the two germline ends.

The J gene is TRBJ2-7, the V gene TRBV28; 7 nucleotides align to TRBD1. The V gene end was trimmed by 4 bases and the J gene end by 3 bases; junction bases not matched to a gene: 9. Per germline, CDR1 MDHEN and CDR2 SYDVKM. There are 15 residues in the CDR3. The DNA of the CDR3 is TGTGCCAGCAGTTCTACCGGGACAGAGGACTACGAGCAGTACTTC. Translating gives CASSSTGTEDYEQYF.

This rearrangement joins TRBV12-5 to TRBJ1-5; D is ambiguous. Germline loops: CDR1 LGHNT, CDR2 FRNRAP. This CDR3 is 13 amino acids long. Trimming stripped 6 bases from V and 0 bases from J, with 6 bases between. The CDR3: CASGYDSNQPQHF. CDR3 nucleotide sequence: TGTGCTAGTGGCTACGATAGCAATCAGCCCCAGCATTTT.

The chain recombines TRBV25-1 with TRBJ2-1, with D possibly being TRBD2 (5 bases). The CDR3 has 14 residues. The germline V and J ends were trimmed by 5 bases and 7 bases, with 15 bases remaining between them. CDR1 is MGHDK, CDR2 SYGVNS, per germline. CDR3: CASSPTAEVNEQFF. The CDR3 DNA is TGTGCCAGCAGTCCAACGGCGGAGGTGAATGAGCAGTTCTTC. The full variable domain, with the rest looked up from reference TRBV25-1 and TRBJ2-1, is EADIYQTPRYLVIGTGKKITLECSQTMGHDKMYWYQQDPGMELHLIHYSYGVNSTEKGDLSSESTVSRIRTEHFPLTLESARPSHTSQYLCASSPTAEVNEQFFGPGTRLTVL.

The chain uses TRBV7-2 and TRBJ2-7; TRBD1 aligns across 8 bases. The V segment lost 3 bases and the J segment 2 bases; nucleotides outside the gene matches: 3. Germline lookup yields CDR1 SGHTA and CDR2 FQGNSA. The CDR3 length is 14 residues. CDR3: CASSFDRGTYEQYF. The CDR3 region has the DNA TGTGCCAGCAGCTTCGACAGGGGTACCTACGAGCAGTACTTC. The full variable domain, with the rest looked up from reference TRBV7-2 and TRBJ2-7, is GAGVSQSPSNKVTEKGKDVELRCDPISGHTALYWYRQSLGQGLEFLIYFQGNSAPDKSGLPSDRFSAERTGGSVSTLTIQRTQQEDSAVYLCASSFDRGTYEQYFGPGTRLTVT.

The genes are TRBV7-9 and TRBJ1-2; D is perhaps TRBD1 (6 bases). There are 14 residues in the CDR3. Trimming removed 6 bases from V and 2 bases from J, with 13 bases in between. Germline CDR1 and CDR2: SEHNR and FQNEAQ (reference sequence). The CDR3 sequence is CASRSGQGNYGYTF. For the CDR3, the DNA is TGTGCCAGCAGGTCTGGGCAGGGGAACTATGGCTACACCTTC.

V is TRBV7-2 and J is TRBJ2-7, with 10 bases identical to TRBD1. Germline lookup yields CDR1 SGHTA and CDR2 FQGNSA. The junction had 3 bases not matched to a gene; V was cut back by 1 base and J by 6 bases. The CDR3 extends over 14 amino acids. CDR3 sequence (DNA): TGTGCCAGCAGCTTAGGACAGGGGGCTCTCGAGCAGTACTTC. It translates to CASSLGQGALEQYF.

CDR3 DNA: TGTGCCAGCAGAGACAGGGTTAGCTCCTACAATGAGCAGTTCTTC. It yields the protein CASRDRVSSYNEQFF. V is TRBV11-1 and J is TRBJ2-1; 7 bases align to TRBD1. Germline V lookup: CDR1 SGHAT, CDR2 FQDESV (reference sequence). CDR3 length: 15 amino acids. Trimming cost V 6 bases and J 0 bases; bases outside gene matches: 5.

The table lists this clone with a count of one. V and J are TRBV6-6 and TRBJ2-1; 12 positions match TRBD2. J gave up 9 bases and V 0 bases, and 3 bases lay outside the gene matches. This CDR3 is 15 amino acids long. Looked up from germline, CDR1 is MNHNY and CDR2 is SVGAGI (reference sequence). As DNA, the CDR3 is TGTGCCAGCAGTTACTCGACTAGCGGGAGTCGTGAGCAGTTCTTC. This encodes CASSYSTSGSREQFF.